This T cell receptor (beta chain) was captured by sequencing in a study of T cell responses to AZD1222 COVID-19 vaccine. This CDR3 has 12 amino acids. With 3 bases removed from V and 6 bases from J, the gap between germline ends came to 9 bases. Germline loops: CDR1 PRHDT, CDR2 FYEKMQ (reference sequence). TCRdb keeps only in-frame clones here, not all; method: immunoSEQ multiplex PCR. The profile shows 160,000 or so clones, around 89% of them singletons. Sequenced here: peripheral blood, sampled 28 days after the second dose of the MenACWY control vaccine. This chain connects TRBV13 to TRBJ2-7; D is unclear. The sequence derives from an adult who received the MenACWY meningococcal vaccine as a control. CDR3 DNA sequence: TGTGCCAGCAGCTTTCAGTCCGGCGAGCAGTACTTC. This codes for CASSFQSGEQYF.